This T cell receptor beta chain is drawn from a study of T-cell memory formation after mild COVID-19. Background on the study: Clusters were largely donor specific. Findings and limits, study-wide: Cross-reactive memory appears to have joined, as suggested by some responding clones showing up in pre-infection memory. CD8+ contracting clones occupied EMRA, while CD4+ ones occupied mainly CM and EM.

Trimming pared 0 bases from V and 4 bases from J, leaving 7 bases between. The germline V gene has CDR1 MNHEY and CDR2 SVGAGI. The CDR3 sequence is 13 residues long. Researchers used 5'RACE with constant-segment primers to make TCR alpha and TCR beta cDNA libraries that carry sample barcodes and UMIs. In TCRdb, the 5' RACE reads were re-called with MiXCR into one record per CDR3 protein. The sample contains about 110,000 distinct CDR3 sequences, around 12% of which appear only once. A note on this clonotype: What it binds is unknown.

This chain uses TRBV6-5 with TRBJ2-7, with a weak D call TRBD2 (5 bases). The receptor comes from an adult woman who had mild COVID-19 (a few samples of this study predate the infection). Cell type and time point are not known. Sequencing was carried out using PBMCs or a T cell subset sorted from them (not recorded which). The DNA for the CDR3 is TGTGCCAGCAGTTACTCAGAGGGTTACGAGCAGTACTTC. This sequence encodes CASSYSEGYEQYF.